The 20 T cell receptor beta chains given below trace back to one sample, sequenced in a study of T cells in Graves' hyperthyroidism and ophthalmopathy. The CDR3 regions of TCR beta were amplified from RNA transcripts. During a first-round RT-PCR of the TCR CDR3, the HTBI primer set was used. TCRdb passed the multiplex PCR reads through MiXCR, listing each CDR3 protein once. This table has around 800,000 distinct CDR3 sequences, over 35% appearing once. The sequenced sample consisted of blood. The origin of the receptors is a man younger than 35 with Graves' hyperthyroidism.

The V call is TRBV7-9, the J call TRBJ2-7; TRBD2 matches at 12 bases. Germline V gives CDR1 SEHNR, CDR2 FQNEAQ (reference sequence). The CDR3 has 13 amino acids. The V gene end was trimmed by 11 bases and the J gene end by 6 bases; junction bases not matched to a gene: 8. The CDR3 region is CAVPGGLAGEQYF. The DNA for the CDR3 is TGTGCCGTACCGGGGGGACTAGCGGGCGAGCAGTACTTC.

This chain uses TRBV2 with TRBJ2-7; 14 nucleotides match TRBD2. V was pared by 11 bases and J by 1 base, with 4 bases of the junction left unmatched. CDR3 length: 14 residues. Germline CDR1 is SNHLY and CDR2 is FYNNEI. The CDR3 reads CAGGTSGSSYEQYF. DNA for the CDR3: TGTGCCGGGGGGACTAGCGGGAGTTCCTACGAGCAGTACTTC.

The genes are TRBV6-6 and TRBJ1-6; 10 bases match TRBD1. The junction had 5 bases not matched to a gene; V was cut back by 6 bases and J by 9 bases. In germline, CDR1 is MNHNY, CDR2 SVGAGI (reference sequence). The CDR3 totals 14 residues. The CDR3 DNA reads TGTGCCAGCAGGGCTGGACAGGGGGTTTCACCCCTCCACTTT. Translating it yields CASRAGQGVSPLHF.

The chain links TRBV2 to TRBJ1-4, with 8 nucleotides matching TRBD1. CDR1 and CDR2 (germline): SNHLY, FYNNEI. V lost 5 bases to trimming and J lost 7 bases; unmatched junction nucleotides: 12. The CDR3 extends over 16 amino acids. CDR3 region: CASSQGAGGRGEKLFF. CDR3 coding DNA: TGTGCCAGCAGTCAGGGCGCAGGGGGCCGGGGTGAAAAACTGTTTTTT.

This clonotype occurred many times. The junction departs from the called germline gene at one end, perhaps through a read error. J is TRBJ1-1 and V is TRBV5-1; no firm D call. The length of the CDR3 is 13 residues. The germline gives CDR1 SGHRS, CDR2 YFSETQ. The CDR3 reads CASSLAGDTEAFF. The CDR3 coding sequence is TGTGCTAGCAGCTTAGCTGGGGACACTGAAGCTTTCTTT.

The chain recombines TRBV20-1 with TRBJ1-1, with D maybe TRBD1 (6 bases). V gave up 8 bases and J gave up 2 bases, with 18 bases separating them. The germline gives CDR1 DFQATT, CDR2 SNEGSKA (reference sequence). The CDR3 length is 14 residues. The CDR3 here is CSSLETGLNTEAFF. In DNA form, the CDR3 reads TGCAGTTCGCTCGAGACAGGCCTCAACACTGAAGCTTTCTTT.

This clonotype showed up many times. This chain uses TRBV2 with TRBJ2-5; no reliable D call. V lost 6 bases to trimming and J lost 1 base, with 9 bases between them. The V gene's germline CDR1 is SNHLY and CDR2 FYNNEI. This CDR3 spans 13 amino acids. The CDR3 spells CASRGTLQETQYF. The CDR3 bases are TGTGCCAGCAGGGGCACGCTCCAAGAGACCCAGTACTTC.

The rearrangement uses TRBV24-1 and TRBJ2-7, with 13 bases lining up with TRBD2. The CDR3 sequence is 16 residues long. J lost 4 bases, V lost 11 bases, and 13 bases had no gene match. Germline V CDR1 and CDR2: KGHDR, SFDVKD. The CDR3, as DNA: TGTGCCAGCAGCCGGAAGACGACTAGCGGGAGGTACGAGCAGTACTTC. Residues: CASSRKTTSGRYEQYF.

This clonotype was detected ten times or more. The J gene is TRBJ1-1, the V gene TRBV9; 7 bases are a match to TRBD1. Germline values: CDR1 SGDLS, CDR2 YYNGEE. J lost 6 bases, V lost 0 bases, and 5 bases had no gene match. The CDR3 is 14 amino acids. This CDR3 reads CASSVVRGRPEAFF. The CDR3 bases are TGTGCCAGCAGCGTAGTTAGGGGGCGACCTGAAGCTTTCTTT.

V gene TRBV29-1 combines with J gene TRBJ1-2; 8 bases map to TRBD1. The CDR3 runs to 12 residues. The ends lost 6 bases at V and 9 bases at J; junction bases unmatched: 9. CDR1 and CDR2 from the germline V gene are SQVTM and ANQGSEA. CDR3 sequence (DNA): TGCAGCGTAGCCCTGACAGGGGCACGCTACACCTTC. Translated: CSVALTGARYTF.

The chain joins TRBV6-5 to TRBJ2-5; D unresolved. Trimming took off 5 bases at V and 2 bases at J, with 15 bases between the two ends. The CDR3 consists of 15 residues. CDR1 and CDR2 (germline): MNHEY, SVGAGI. CDR3 nucleotides: TGTGCCAGCAGTGTGGACGGGCTGTTTCAAGAGACCCAGTACTTC. Encoded protein: CASSVDGLFQETQYF.

The V gene is TRBV11-2, the J gene TRBJ2-5; tentatively, D is TRBD1 or TRBD2 (6 bases each). Trimming stripped 5 bases from V and 4 bases from J, with 17 bases between. CDR3 length equals 15 residues. Germline-derived CDR1 and CDR2 are SGHAT and FQNNGV. The CDR3 sequence: CASSLLEGGGETQYF. DNA for the CDR3: TGTGCCAGCAGCCTCCTTGAGGGGGGTGGAGAGACCCAGTACTTC.

In this sample, this clonotype turned up a few times. The J gene is TRBJ2-7, the V gene TRBV20-1; perhaps TRBD1 as D (6 bases). The CDR3 is 16 residues long. Germline CDR1 is DFQATT and CDR2 is SNEGSKA (reference sequence). V shed 0 bases and J shed 2 bases, with 17 bases lying between them. CDR3 residues: CSARDLLRRGAYEQYF. The CDR3 DNA reads as TGCAGTGCTAGAGATCTTCTGCGCAGGGGAGCCTACGAGCAGTACTTC.

The rearrangement joins TRBV10-3 to TRBJ2-2, with D possibly being TRBD2 (5 bases). V lost 8 bases and J 1 base, leaving 8 bases between the germline ends. The germline V gene encodes CDR1 ENHRY and CDR2 SYGVKD. The CDR3 is 13 residues long. CDR3 bases: TGTGCCATCCGGGAACTGAACACCGGGGAGCTGTTTTTT. This gives the protein CAIRELNTGELFF.

This chain connects TRBV2 to TRBJ1-6; TRBD1 matches at 8 bases. V was pared by 6 bases and J by 13 bases, with 20 bases of the junction left unmatched. CDR1 and CDR2 from the germline V gene are SNHLY and FYNNEI. The CDR3 is made up of 17 amino acids. The CDR3 loop reads CASRNDRGGQGPWPLHF. The CDR3 nucleotides are TGTGCCAGCAGGAACGACAGGGGCGGGCAGGGCCCATGGCCCCTCCACTTT.

The J gene is TRBJ2-5, the V gene TRBV29-1; no clear D. The CDR3 totals 12 residues. With 4 bases removed from V and 2 bases from J, the gap between germline ends came to 8 bases. Germline V gene lookup returns CDR1 SQVTM and CDR2 ANQGSEA. The CDR3 coding sequence is TGCAGCGTTGGCTCCCCACAAGAGACCCAGTACTTC. Protein product: CSVGSPQETQYF.

V is TRBV7-2 and J is TRBJ1-2; 8 bases map to TRBD1. This CDR3 is 14 amino acids long. J lost 8 bases, V lost 5 bases, and 10 bases had no gene match. Germline V CDR1 and CDR2: SGHTA, FQGNSA. The CDR3 region has the DNA TGTGCCAGCAGCCGAGCGGGACAGGTTATAGGCTACACCTTC. As protein: CASSRAGQVIGYTF.

This clonotype was counted only a few times. Just one base apart from a much larger clone, this may be a read error. V gene TRBV7-9 combines with J gene TRBJ2-7; no clear D. This CDR3 is 11 amino acids long. Trimming removed 2 bases from V and 5 bases from J, with 4 bases in between. The germline V gene has CDR1 SEHNR and CDR2 FQNEAQ (reference sequence). Here the CDR3 DNA reads TGTGCCAGCAGCTTAAGGAACGAGCAGTACTTC. Amino acids: CASSLRNEQYF.

This clonotype was seen at least ten times. This chain links TRBV15 with TRBJ1-5, with 7 bases that match TRBD1. The CDR3 loop spans 14 amino acids. J was trimmed by 6 bases and V by 1 base; bases with no gene match: 3. Per the germline V gene, CDR1 is LNHNV and CDR2 is YYDKDF (reference sequence). CDR3 sequence reads: CATSRGTGPQPQHF. DNA of the CDR3: TGTGCCACCAGCAGAGGGACAGGTCCTCAGCCCCAGCATTTT.

Notes on this clonotype: The missing conserved phenylalanine or tryptophan at the end of this CDR3 makes a read error likely. The chain is built from TRBV7-2 and TRBJ1-2; 7 bases are a match to TRBD1. The germline V gene has CDR1 SGHTA and CDR2 FQGNSA. V lost 3 bases, J lost 4 bases, and 2 bases stayed unmatched. CDR3 length: 13 residues. The CDR3 DNA reads as TGTGCCAGCAGCTTGACAGGGAGCTATGGCTACACCATC. Protein sequence: CASSLTGSYGYTI.